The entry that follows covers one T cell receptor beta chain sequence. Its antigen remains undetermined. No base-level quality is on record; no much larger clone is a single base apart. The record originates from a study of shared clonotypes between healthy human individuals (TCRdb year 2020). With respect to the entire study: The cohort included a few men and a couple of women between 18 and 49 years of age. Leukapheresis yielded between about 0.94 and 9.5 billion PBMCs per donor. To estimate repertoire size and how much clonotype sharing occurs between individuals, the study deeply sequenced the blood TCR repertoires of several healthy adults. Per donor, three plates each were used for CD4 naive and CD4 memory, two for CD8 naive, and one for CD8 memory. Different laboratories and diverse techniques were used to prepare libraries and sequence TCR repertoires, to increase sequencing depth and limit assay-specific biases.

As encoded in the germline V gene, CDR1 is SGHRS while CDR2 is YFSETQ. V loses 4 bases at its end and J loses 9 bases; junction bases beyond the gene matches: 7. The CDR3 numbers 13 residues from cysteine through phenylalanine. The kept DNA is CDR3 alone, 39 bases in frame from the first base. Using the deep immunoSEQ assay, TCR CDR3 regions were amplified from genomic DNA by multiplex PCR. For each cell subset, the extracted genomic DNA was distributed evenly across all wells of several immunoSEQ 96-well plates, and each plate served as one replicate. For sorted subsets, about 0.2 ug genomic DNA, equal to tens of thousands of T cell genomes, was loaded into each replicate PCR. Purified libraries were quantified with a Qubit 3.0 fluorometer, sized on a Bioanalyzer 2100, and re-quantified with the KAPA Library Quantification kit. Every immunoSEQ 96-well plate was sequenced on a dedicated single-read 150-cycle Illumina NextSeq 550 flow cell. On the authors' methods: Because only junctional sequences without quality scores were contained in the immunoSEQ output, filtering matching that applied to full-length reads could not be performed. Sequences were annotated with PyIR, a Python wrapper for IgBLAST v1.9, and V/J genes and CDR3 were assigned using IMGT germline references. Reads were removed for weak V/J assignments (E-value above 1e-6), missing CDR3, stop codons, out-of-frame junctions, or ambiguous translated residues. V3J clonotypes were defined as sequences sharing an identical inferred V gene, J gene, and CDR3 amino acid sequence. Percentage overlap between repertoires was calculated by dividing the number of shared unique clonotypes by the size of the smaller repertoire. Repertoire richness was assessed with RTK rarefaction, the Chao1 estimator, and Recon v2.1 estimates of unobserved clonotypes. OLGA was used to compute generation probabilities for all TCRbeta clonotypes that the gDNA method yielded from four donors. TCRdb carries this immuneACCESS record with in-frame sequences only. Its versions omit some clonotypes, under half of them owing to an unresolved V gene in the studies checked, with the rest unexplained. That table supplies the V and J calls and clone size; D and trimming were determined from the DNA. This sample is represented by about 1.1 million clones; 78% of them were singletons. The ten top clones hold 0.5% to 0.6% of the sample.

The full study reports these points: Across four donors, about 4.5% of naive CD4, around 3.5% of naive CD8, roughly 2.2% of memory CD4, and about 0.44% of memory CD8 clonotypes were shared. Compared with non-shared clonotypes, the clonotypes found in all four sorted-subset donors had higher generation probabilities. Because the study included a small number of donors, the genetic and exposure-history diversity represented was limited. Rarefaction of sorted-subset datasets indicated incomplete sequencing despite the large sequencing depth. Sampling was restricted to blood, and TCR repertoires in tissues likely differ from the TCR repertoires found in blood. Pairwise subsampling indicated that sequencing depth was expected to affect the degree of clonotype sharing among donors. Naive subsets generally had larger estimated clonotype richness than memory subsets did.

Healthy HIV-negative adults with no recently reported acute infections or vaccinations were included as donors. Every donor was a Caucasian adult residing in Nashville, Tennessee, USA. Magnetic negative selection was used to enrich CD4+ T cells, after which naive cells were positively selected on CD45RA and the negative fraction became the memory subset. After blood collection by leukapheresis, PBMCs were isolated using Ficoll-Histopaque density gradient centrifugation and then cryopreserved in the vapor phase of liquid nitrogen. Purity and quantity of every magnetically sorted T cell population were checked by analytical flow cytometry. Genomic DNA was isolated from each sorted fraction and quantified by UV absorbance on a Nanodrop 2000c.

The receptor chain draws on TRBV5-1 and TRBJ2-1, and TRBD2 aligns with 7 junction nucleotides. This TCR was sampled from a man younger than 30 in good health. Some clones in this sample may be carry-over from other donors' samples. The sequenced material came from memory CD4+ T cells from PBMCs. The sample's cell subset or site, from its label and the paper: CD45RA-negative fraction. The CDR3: CASSATSESEQFF. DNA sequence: TGCGCCAGCAGCGCTACTAGCGAAAGTGAGCAGTTCTTC.